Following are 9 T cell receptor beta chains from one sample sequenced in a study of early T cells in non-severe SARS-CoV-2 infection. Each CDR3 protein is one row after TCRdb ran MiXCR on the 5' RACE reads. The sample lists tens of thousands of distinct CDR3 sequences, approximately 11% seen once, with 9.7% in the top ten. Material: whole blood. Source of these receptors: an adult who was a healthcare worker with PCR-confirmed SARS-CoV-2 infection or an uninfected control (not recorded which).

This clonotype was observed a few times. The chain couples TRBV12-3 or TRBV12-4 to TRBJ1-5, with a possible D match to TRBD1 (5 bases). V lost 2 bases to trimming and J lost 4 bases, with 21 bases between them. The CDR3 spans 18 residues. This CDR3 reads CASSLTGPIDNRNQPQHF. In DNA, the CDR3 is TGTGCCAGCAGTTTAACGGGGCCGATCGATAATAGGAATCAGCCCCAGCATTTT.

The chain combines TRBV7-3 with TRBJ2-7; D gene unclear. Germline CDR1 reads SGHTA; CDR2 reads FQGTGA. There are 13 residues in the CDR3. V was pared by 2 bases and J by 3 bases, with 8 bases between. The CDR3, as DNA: TGTGCCAGCAGCTTATCCGACGGCTACGAGCAGTACTTC. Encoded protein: CASSLSDGYEQYF.

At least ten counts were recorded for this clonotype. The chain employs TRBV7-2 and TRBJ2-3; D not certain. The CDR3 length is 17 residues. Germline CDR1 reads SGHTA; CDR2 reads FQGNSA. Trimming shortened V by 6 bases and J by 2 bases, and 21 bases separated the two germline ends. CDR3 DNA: TGTGCCAGCAGTTATATCCCCACACAGCCCCCCACAGATACGCAGTATTTT. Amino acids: CASSYIPTQPPTDTQYF. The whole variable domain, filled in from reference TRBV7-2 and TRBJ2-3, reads GAGVSQSPSNKVTEKGKDVELRCDPISGHTALYWYRQSLGQGLEFLIYFQGNSAPDKSGLPSDRFSAERTGGSVSTLTIQRTQQEDSAVYLCASSYIPTQPPTDTQYFGPGTRLTVL.

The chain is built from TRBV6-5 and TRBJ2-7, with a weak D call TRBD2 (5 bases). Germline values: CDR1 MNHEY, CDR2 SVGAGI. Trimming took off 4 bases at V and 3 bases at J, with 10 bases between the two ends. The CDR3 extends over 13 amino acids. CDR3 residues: CASSSGEGYEQYF. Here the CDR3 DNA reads TGTGCCAGCAGTTCCGGAGAGGGCTACGAGCAGTACTTC.

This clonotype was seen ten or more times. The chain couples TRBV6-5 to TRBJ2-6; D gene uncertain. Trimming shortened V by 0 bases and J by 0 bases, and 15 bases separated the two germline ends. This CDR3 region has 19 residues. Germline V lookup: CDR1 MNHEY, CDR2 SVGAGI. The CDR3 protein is CASSYSVPSSASGANVLTF. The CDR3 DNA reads TGTGCCAGCAGTTACTCGGTCCCGTCCTCCGCCTCTGGGGCCAACGTCCTGACTTTC.

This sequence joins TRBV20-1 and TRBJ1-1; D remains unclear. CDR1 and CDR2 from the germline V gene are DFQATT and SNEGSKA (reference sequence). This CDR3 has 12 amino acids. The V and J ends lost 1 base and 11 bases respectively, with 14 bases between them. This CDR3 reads CSARVTQYQAFF. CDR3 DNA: TGCAGTGCTAGAGTAACACAGTACCAGGCTTTCTTT.

The CDR3 loop is CASSRGDTIYF. CDR3 nucleotides: TGTGCCAGCAGTCGAGGGGACACCATATATTTT. The chain recombines TRBV6-5 with TRBJ1-3; weak D call: TRBD1 (5 bases). Germline CDR1 and CDR2: MNHEY and SVGAGI. The CDR3 extends over 11 amino acids. The ends were cut back, 5 bases at V and 8 bases at J, with 7 bases in the middle.

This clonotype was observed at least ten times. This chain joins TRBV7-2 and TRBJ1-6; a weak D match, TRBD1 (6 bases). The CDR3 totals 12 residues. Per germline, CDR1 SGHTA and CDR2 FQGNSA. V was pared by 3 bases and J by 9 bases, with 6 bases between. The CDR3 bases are TGTGCCAGCAGCTTCAGGGGTTCACCCCTCCACTTT. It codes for CASSFRGSPLHF.

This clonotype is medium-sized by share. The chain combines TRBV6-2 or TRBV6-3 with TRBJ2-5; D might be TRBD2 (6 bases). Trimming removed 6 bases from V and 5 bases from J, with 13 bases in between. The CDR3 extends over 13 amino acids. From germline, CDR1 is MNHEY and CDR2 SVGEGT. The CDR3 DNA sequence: TGTGCCAGCAGCCTACTAGCTTGGGAGACCCAGTACTTC. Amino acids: CASSLLAWETQYF.